The clone carrying this T cell receptor (beta chain) appeared a few times. The antigen remains unidentified. The data originate from a study of beta chain features in type 1 diabetes. A CD45RO/CCR7/CD25/CD127/CD95/CD27 panel sorted naive, central memory, regulatory and stem cell-like memory CD4+ cells. Sequenced material consisted of expressed TCRB transcripts (all of the isolated RNA was reverse transcribed). Mean read depth for naive, central memory and regulatory T cell samples was about 3.4 million reads. Clones were sequenced by immunoSEQ multiplex PCR, and TCRdb holds only the in-frame ones, with some missing. Of about 350,000 clones in the sample, about 20% were seen once. This CDR3 contains 15 residues. Study-level results: Fewer insertions but more deletions were seen at VDJ junctions in type 1 diabetes patients.

The TCR sequence derives from a woman younger than 35 in good health. The sequencing sample was made of naive CD4+ T cells from blood. The chain employs TRBV21-1 and TRBJ2-7; the D call in the table, TRBD2, was not verified against the DNA. TRBV21-1 is shown as a pseudogene. The CDR3 sequence is CASSNGGRPGEEQYF. The CDR3 DNA follows: TGTGCCAGCAGCAACGGGGGACGTCCGGGGGAAGAGCAGTACTTC.